Below are 16 T cell receptor beta chains sequenced from a single sample in a study of T cell clones after liver transplantation (dated by TCRdb to about 2019). Library prep was done by the immunoSEQ multiplex PCR assay. This is the immuneACCESS table as TCRdb keeps it, with only in-frame sequences that have V and J called. A part of the clones is gone; compared with another copy, unresolved V genes explain less than half, and the rest is unexplained. The sample table records some 61,000 clones; approximately 77% of these occur just once. The ten most abundant clones make up approximately 10% of the sample. The input for sequencing was CD4+ T cells from blood, taken at the 22-month timepoint. The source is a human patient who received a liver transplant. Following a transplant, a fraction of the T cells may be traceable to the graft donor.

This chain connects TRBV5-1 to TRBJ2-3, with 10 bases matching TRBD1. The CDR3 sequence is 16 residues long. The germline V gene has CDR1 SGHRS and CDR2 YFSETQ. The trim removed 0 bases at V and 4 bases at J, leaving 5 bases unmatched. CDR3 in DNA: TGCGCCAGCAGCTTGGCCCTAGGACAGGGGGCAGATACGCAGTATTTT. Translated: CASSLALGQGADTQYF.

This chain joins TRBV7-9 and TRBJ1-2; D is unclear. V shed 8 bases and J shed 2 bases, with 9 bases lying between them. Germline V gene sequence: CDR1 SEHNR, CDR2 FQNEAQ (reference sequence). The CDR3 totals 12 residues. The CDR3 protein is CASGRRNYGYTF. DNA of the CDR3: TGTGCCAGCGGGCGCCGGAACTATGGCTACACCTTC.

The chain has TRBV30 and TRBJ1-5, with 9 bases aligning to TRBD1. The germline V gene has CDR1 GTSNPN and CDR2 SVGIG (reference sequence). The trim removed 5 bases at V and 7 bases at J, leaving 3 bases unmatched. The CDR3 consists of 12 residues. CDR3 DNA sequence: TGTGCCTGGTCCGGACAGGGGCAGCCCCAGCATTTT. This sequence encodes CAWSGQGQPQHF.

The chain employs TRBV7-3 and TRBJ2-7; maybe TRBD1 (6 bases). The ends were cut back, 2 bases at V and 3 bases at J, with 14 bases in the middle. The CDR3 is 15 residues long. Germline values: CDR1 SGHTA, CDR2 FQGTGA. The CDR3 DNA reads as TGTGCCAGCAGCTTAGGGGGACACGGAGTCTACGAGCAGTACTTC. Its translation: CASSLGGHGVYEQYF.

The chain links TRBV5-4 to TRBJ2-3; D is possibly TRBD2 (5 bases). The V gene lost 9 bases and the J gene lost 5 bases, with 22 bases spanning the gap. CDR1 is SGHNT and CDR2 is YYREEE in the germline V gene (reference sequence). This CDR3 has 15 amino acids. CDR3 sequence reads: CATQLYLTGRDTQYF. CDR3 sequence (DNA): TGTGCCACCCAGCTCTACCTCACGGGGAGAGATACGCAGTATTTT.

The chain couples TRBV19 to TRBJ2-7, with TRBD1 as a possible D gene (6 bases). The CDR3 length is 13 residues. The germline gives CDR1 LNHDA, CDR2 SQIVND (reference sequence). With 10 bases removed from V and 4 bases from J, the gap between germline ends came to 17 bases. Written as DNA, the CDR3 is TGTGCCACCCGCGGACAGTGGGATTACGAGCAGTACTTC. Protein product: CATRGQWDYEQYF.

The chain recombines TRBV10-2 with TRBJ2-3; TRBD2 matches 10 bases. V was pared by 5 bases and J by 5 bases, with 1 base of the junction left unmatched. This CDR3 is built from 13 residues. CDR1 and CDR2 (germline): WSHSY, SAAADI. The CDR3 reads CASSPSGGDTQYF. The CDR3 bases are TGCGCCAGCAGTCCTAGCGGGGGAGATACGCAGTATTTT.

This clone appeared a few times. The chain couples TRBV14 to TRBJ2-7, with D tentatively TRBD1 (6 bases). With 3 bases removed from V and 2 bases from J, the gap between germline ends came to 11 bases. The germline CDR1 and CDR2 sequences are SGHDN and FVKESK. This CDR3 comprises 14 residues. The DNA for the CDR3 is TGTGCCAGCAGCCAGAAGGACAGTCCCTACGAGCAGTACTTC. This sequence encodes CASSQKDSPYEQYF.

J is TRBJ2-1 and V is TRBV2; D is undetermined. CDR1 is SNHLY, CDR2 FYNNEI, per germline. The CDR3 totals 13 residues. Trimming took off 2 bases at V and 12 bases at J, with 14 bases between the two ends. The CDR3 reads CASSETLRSGQFF. The DNA of the CDR3 is TGTGCCAGCAGTGAAACTCTCCGCTCTGGGCAGTTCTTC.

The rearrangement joins TRBV28 to TRBJ2-6; D remains ambiguous. Germline CDR1 MDHEN, CDR2 SYDVKM. The V gene lost 11 bases and the J gene lost 3 bases, with 14 bases spanning the gap. The CDR3 runs 14 residues. The DNA for the CDR3 is TGTGCCTGCGTTACGAGAGATGGGGCCAACGTCCTGACTTTC. Translated: CACVTRDGANVLTF.

The rearrangement uses TRBV2 and TRBJ2-1, with D tentatively TRBD1 (5 bases). Deletions cut 8 bases from V and 7 bases from J, with 15 bases between. The CDR3 is 13 residues long. Germline lookup yields CDR1 SNHLY and CDR2 FYNNEI. The CDR3 here is CASDPQGLNEQFF. As DNA, the CDR3 is TGTGCCAGCGACCCTCAGGGTTTGAATGAGCAGTTCTTC.

The chain has TRBV7-2 and TRBJ1-6; D call uncertain. Germline loops: CDR1 SGHTA, CDR2 FQGNSA. The V end was cut by 2 bases, the J end by 2 bases, with 4 bases between. The CDR3 runs to 14 residues. The CDR3 loop reads CASSLSTYNSPLHF. The CDR3, as DNA: TGTGCCAGCAGCTTATCCACCTATAATTCACCCCTCCACTTT. The full variable domain, rest sourced from reference TRBV7-2 and TRBJ1-6, is GAGVSQSPSNKVTEKGKDVELRCDPISGHTALYWYRQSLGQGLEFLIYFQGNSAPDKSGLPSDRFSAERTGGSVSTLTIQRTQQEDSAVYLCASSLSTYNSPLHFGNGTRLTVT.

The V and J genes are TRBV5-1 and TRBJ2-3; D unresolved. The V and J ends lost 0 bases and 0 bases respectively, with 11 bases between them. This CDR3 spans 16 amino acids. Germline V lookup: CDR1 SGHRS, CDR2 YFSETQ. For the CDR3, the DNA is TGCGCCAGCAGCTTGGACGGCCATAGTAGCACAGATACGCAGTATTTT. Protein product: CASSLDGHSSTDTQYF.

The chain is built from TRBV11-2 and TRBJ1-2; no definite D call. V was trimmed by 1 base and J by 4 bases, leaving 16 bases between them. This CDR3 contains 16 residues. Per the germline V gene, CDR1 is SGHAT and CDR2 is FQNNGV. CDR3 DNA: TGTGCCAGCAGCTTAGGTTTTGCGGCAGAAGGCTATGGCTACACCTTC. It is translated as CASSLGFAAEGYGYTF.

The J gene is TRBJ2-7, the V gene TRBV28, with TRBD2 as a possible D gene (6 bases). Deletions cut 5 bases from V and 13 bases from J, with 21 bases between. The germline V gene has CDR1 MDHEN and CDR2 SYDVKM. This CDR3 region has 13 residues. DNA of the CDR3: TGTGCCAGCAGTCCTAATGGAGGGTGGGGAGAATACTTC. It translates to CASSPNGGWGEYF.

CDR3 loop: CASSIGTGVYQPQHF. The CDR3 DNA reads TGTGCCAGTAGTATAGGAACAGGGGTTTACCAGCCCCAGCATTTT. The chain couples TRBV19 to TRBJ1-5; 7 bases are shared with TRBD1. The germline CDR1 and CDR2 sequences are LNHDA and SQIVND (reference sequence). V shed 1 base and J 7 bases; nucleotides not matched to a gene: 7. The CDR3 has 15 amino acids. The whole variable domain, filled in from reference TRBV19 and TRBJ1-5, reads DGGITQSPKYLFRKEGQNVTLSCEQNLNHDAMYWYRQDPGQGLRLIYYSQIVNDFQKGDIAEGYSVSREKKESFPLTVTSAQKNPTAFYLCASSIGTGVYQPQHFGDGTRLSIL.